These T cell receptor beta chains were read from a single sample in a study of blood T cell repertoires in COVID-19. This table comes from immunoSEQ multiplex PCR, and its TCRdb copy is limited to in-frame clones, with some not included. The sample has some 96,000 clones, approximately 87% seen once. Sequencing was carried out using peripheral blood. The receptors stem from a human donor in a cohort sampled during active COVID-19. Both conserved end residues are part of each CDR3. A D gene is named only where the DNA matches it firmly. Clone size appears in some rows only: once, few, many, or a class for an expanded clone.

J: TRBJ1-5; V: TRBV18; D: TRBD1; size: NA; CDR3: CASSPSGDRGSGNQPQHF; DNA: TGTGCCAGCTCACCATCAGGTGACAGGGGTTCGGGCAATCAGCCCCAGCATTTT
J: TRBJ1-4; V: TRBV2; D: TRBD1; size: few; CDR3: CASSGDRVATNEKLFF; DNA: TGTGCCAGCAGTGGGGACAGAGTCGCAACTAATGAAAAACTGTTTTTT
J: TRBJ2-7; V: TRBV5-1; D: TRBD1; size: NA; CDR3: CASSSGTGGRNEQYF; DNA: TGCGCCAGCAGCTCCGGAACAGGGGGCCGTAACGAGCAGTACTTC
J: TRBJ2-7; V: TRBV7-2; D: NA; size: NA; CDR3: CASSFRRGLSYEQYF; DNA: TGTGCCAGCAGCTTTCGGAGGGGCCTCTCCTACGAGCAGTACTTC
J: TRBJ1-5; V: TRBV6-5; D: NA; size: NA; CDR3: CASSYAGGNQPQHF; DNA: TGTGCCAGCAGTTACGCTGGCGGGAATCAGCCCCAGCATTTT
J: TRBJ2-7; V: TRBV27; D: NA; size: NA; CDR3: CASSLRGGGNEQYF; DNA: TGTGCCAGCAGTTTAAGGGGAGGGGGGAACGAGCAGTACTTC
J: TRBJ1-1; V: TRBV6-5; D: TRBD1; size: once; CDR3: CASGTGFVAFF; DNA: TGTGCCAGCGGGACAGGATTTGTGGCTTTCTTT
J: TRBJ1-2; V: TRBV2; D: NA; size: NA; CDR3: CASRDLFWGVGYTF; DNA: TGTGCCAGCAGGGATCTCTTCTGGGGGGTCGGCTACACCTTC
J: TRBJ2-5; V: TRBV29-1; D: TRBD2; size: NA; CDR3: CSVELADQETQYF; DNA: TGCAGCGTTGAACTAGCGGACCAAGAGACCCAGTACTTC
J: TRBJ2-3; V: TRBV24-1; D: TRBD2; size: NA; CDR3: CATSDFGSAGGRRFPSTDTQYF; DNA: TGTGCCACCAGTGATTTTGGATCAGCGGGAGGGCGGCGTTTCCCTAGCACAGATACGCAGTATTTT
J: TRBJ2-3; V: TRBV5-1; D: TRBD2; size: NA; CDR3: CASSFGNSGRSTDTQYF; DNA: TGCGCCAGCAGCTTTGGTAATAGCGGGAGGAGCACAGATACGCAGTATTTT
J: TRBJ1-2; V: TRBV28; D: TRBD1; size: NA; CDR3: CASSPGGAGVRGYTF; DNA: TGTGCCAGCAGCCCAGGGGGCGCGGGGGTACGTGGCTACACCTTC
J: TRBJ2-2; V: TRBV28; D: NA; size: NA; CDR3: CASSLYSNTGELFF; DNA: TGTGCCAGCAGTTTATACTCGAACACCGGGGAGCTGTTTTTT
J: TRBJ1-2; V: TRBV7-2; D: NA; size: NA; CDR3: CASSQDSLNYGYTF; DNA: TGTGCCAGCAGCCAGGACAGCCTCAACTATGGCTACACCTTC
J: TRBJ2-1; V: TRBV2; D: NA; size: NA; CDR3: CASSREASYNEQFF; DNA: TGTGCCAGCAGCCGCGAAGCGTCCTACAATGAGCAGTTCTTC
J: TRBJ1-5; V: TRBV21-1; D: NA; size: NA; CDR3: CASSKALQYNQPQHF; DNA: TGTGCCAGCAGCAAAGCGTTACAGTACAATCAGCCCCAGCATTTT
J: TRBJ2-2; V: TRBV6-1; D: TRBD2; size: NA; CDR3: CASSEGGLAVAGELFF; DNA: TGTGCCAGCAGTGAAGGGGGACTAGCGGTTGCCGGGGAGCTGTTTTTT
J: TRBJ2-2; V: TRBV5-1; D: NA; size: NA; CDR3: CASSPAVNTGELFF; DNA: TGCGCCAGCAGCCCTGCGGTGAACACCGGGGAGCTGTTTTTT
J: TRBJ1-1; V: TRBV5-1; D: TRBD1; size: once; CDR3: CASSLRQGPTLNTEAFF; DNA: TGCGCCAGCAGCTTGCGACAGGGGCCGACATTGAACACTGAAGCTTTCTTT
J: TRBJ1-5; V: TRBV19; D: TRBD1; size: NA; CDR3: CASSTLDRGRNQPQHF; DNA: TGTGCCAGTAGTACCCTAGACAGGGGACGCAATCAGCCCCAGCATTTT
J: TRBJ1-5; V: TRBV6-5; D: NA; size: NA; CDR3: CASSPLGADNQPQHF; DNA: TGTGCCAGCAGCCCGCTGGGGGCAGACAATCAGCCCCAGCATTTT
J: TRBJ2-3; V: TRBV6-5; D: TRBD1; size: NA; CDR3: CASSYRDRATDTQYF; DNA: TGTGCCAGCAGTTACCGGGACAGGGCCACAGATACGCAGTATTTT
J: TRBJ2-3; V: TRBV20-1; D: TRBD2; size: NA; CDR3: CSASSASGSTDTQYF; DNA: TGCAGTGCTAGTTCCGCTAGCGGCTCCACAGATACGCAGTATTTT
J: TRBJ2-1; V: TRBV6-2/TRBV6-3; D: NA; size: NA; CDR3: CASSYFPSRFEQFF; DNA: TGTGCCAGCAGTTATTTCCCCTCCAGGTTTGAGCAGTTCTTC
J: TRBJ1-2; V: TRBV12-3/TRBV12-4; D: NA; size: NA; CDR3: CASSPGYDYGYTF; DNA: TGTGCCAGCAGTCCCGGGTACGACTATGGCTACACCTTC
J: TRBJ2-5; V: TRBV14; D: NA; size: NA; CDR3: CASSQDRGGAETQYF; DNA: TGTGCCAGCAGCCAAGATCGCGGGGGCGCGGAGACCCAGTACTTC
J: TRBJ1-1; V: TRBV2; D: NA; size: NA; CDR3: CASSEAGGGIRTEAFF; DNA: TGTGCCAGCAGTGAAGCGGGGGGGGGAATACGCACTGAAGCTTTCTTT
J: TRBJ1-2; V: TRBV18; D: NA; size: NA; CDR3: CASSPEGVTGYTF; DNA: TGTGCCAGCTCCCCTGAAGGGGTCACTGGCTACACCTTC
J: TRBJ2-1; V: TRBV29-1; D: TRBD2; size: NA; CDR3: CSVDPGTSMQFF; DNA: TGCAGCGTTGACCCCGGGACTAGCATGCAGTTCTTC
J: TRBJ2-1; V: TRBV5-1; D: TRBD2; size: NA; CDR3: CASSLTSGGEWNEQFF; DNA: TGCGCCAGCAGCTTGACTAGCGGGGGGGAATGGAATGAGCAGTTCTTC
J: TRBJ1-1; V: TRBV7-3; D: NA; size: once; CDR3: CASSWGLDTEAFF; DNA: TGTGCCAGCAGCTGGGGACTAGACACTGAAGCTTTCTTT
J: TRBJ1-1; V: TRBV6-6; D: NA; size: NA; CDR3: CASTRGGSNTEAFF; DNA: TGTGCCAGCACCCGGGGAGGGTCGAACACTGAAGCTTTCTTT
J: TRBJ2-3; V: TRBV28; D: TRBD1; size: once; CDR3: CASWGQGIPTDTQYF; DNA: TGTGCCAGCTGGGGACAGGGAATACCCACAGATACGCAGTATTTT
J: TRBJ2-5; V: TRBV7-7; D: NA; size: NA; CDR3: CASSPAGAGLVETQYF; DNA: TGTGCTAGCAGCCCCGCGGGGGCAGGGCTGGTTGAGACCCAGTACTTC
J: TRBJ2-1; V: TRBV7-3; D: TRBD1; size: NA; CDR3: CASSSDRGNEQFF; DNA: TGTGCCAGCAGCTCAGACAGGGGAAATGAGCAGTTCTTC
J: TRBJ1-4; V: TRBV4-3; D: NA; size: NA; CDR3: CASSQDSRAAYEKLFF; DNA: TGCGCCAGCAGCCAAGATTCCAGGGCTGCGTATGAAAAACTGTTTTTT
J: TRBJ1-1; V: TRBV5-3; D: TRBD1; size: once; CDR3: CARSPGQGAISSPSSMNTEAFF; DNA: TGTGCCAGAAGCCCTGGACAGGGGGCGATCTCATCCCCTTCATCTATGAACACTGAAGCTTTCTTT
J: TRBJ1-1; V: TRBV29-1; D: NA; size: NA; CDR3: CSVLGGAAEAFF; DNA: TGCAGCGTTCTGGGGGGGGCCGCTGAAGCTTTCTTT
J: TRBJ1-2; V: TRBV19; D: NA; size: NA; CDR3: CASQTASALGENYGYTF; DNA: TGTGCCAGTCAGACAGCTTCGGCGTTAGGAGAGAACTATGGCTACACCTTC
J: TRBJ2-1; V: TRBV11-2; D: TRBD2; size: NA; CDR3: CASSLDRTSGKNEQFF; DNA: TGTGCCAGCAGCTTAGATAGGACTAGCGGGAAAAATGAGCAGTTCTTC
J: TRBJ1-2; V: TRBV4-3; D: NA; size: NA; CDR3: CASSQGEGDGANYGYTF; DNA: TGCGCCAGCAGCCAGGGGGAGGGGGACGGAGCTAACTATGGCTACACCTTC
J: TRBJ1-1; V: TRBV21-1; D: NA; size: NA; CDR3: CASGAAYTSNTEAFF; DNA: TGTGCCAGCGGGGCAGCTTATACGTCGAACACTGAAGCTTTCTTT
J: TRBJ2-1; V: TRBV5-1; D: NA; size: NA; CDR3: CASRTDGNNEQFF; DNA: TGCGCCAGCAGGACGGACGGGAACAATGAGCAGTTCTTC
J: TRBJ2-7; V: TRBV4-3; D: NA; size: NA; CDR3: CASSQAGRGSYEQYF; DNA: TGCGCCAGCAGCCAGGCCGGCAGGGGATCCTACGAGCAGTACTTC
J: TRBJ1-1; V: TRBV5-5; D: NA; size: NA; CDR3: CASSFSGRPSNTEAFF; DNA: TGTGCCAGCAGCTTCTCAGGGAGGCCCTCGAACACTGAAGCTTTCTTT
J: TRBJ1-3; V: TRBV2; D: TRBD1; size: NA; CDR3: CASSNALRDRGGNTIYF; DNA: TGTGCCAGCAGTAATGCTTTACGAGACAGGGGAGGAAACACCATATATTTT
J: TRBJ1-1; V: TRBV5-1; D: NA; size: few; CDR3: CASSRMADSATEAFF; DNA: TGCGCCAGCAGCCGGATGGCGGACTCCGCCACTGAAGCTTTCTTT
J: TRBJ1-2; V: TRBV5-6; D: TRBD1; size: NA; CDR3: CASSSGTGNGYGYTF; DNA: TGTGCCAGCAGCTCGGGGACAGGGAACGGCTATGGCTACACCTTC
J: TRBJ2-3; V: TRBV7-9; D: TRBD2; size: NA; CDR3: CASSLGIAGEGTDTQYF; DNA: TGTGCCAGCAGCTTAGGGATAGCGGGAGAAGGCACAGATACGCAGTATTTT
J: TRBJ2-7; V: TRBV29-1; D: NA; size: NA; CDR3: CSARSRRDSYEQYF; DNA: TGCAGCGCCCGGAGCAGGAGGGACTCCTACGAGCAGTACTTC
J: TRBJ2-7; V: TRBV9; D: TRBD1; size: NA; CDR3: CASSPGYRGYEQYF; DNA: TGTGCCAGCAGCCCAGGCTACAGGGGCTACGAGCAGTACTTC
J: TRBJ1-1; V: TRBV3-1/TRBV3-2; D: NA; size: NA; CDR3: CASSRPGGQRNTEAFF; DNA: TGTGCCAGCAGCCGGCCAGGTGGACAGAGGAACACTGAAGCTTTCTTT
J: TRBJ1-4; V: TRBV28; D: TRBD1; size: NA; CDR3: CASKSGQIATNEKLFF; DNA: TGTGCCAGCAAATCGGGACAGATTGCAACTAATGAAAAACTGTTTTTT
J: TRBJ1-1; V: TRBV7-3; D: NA; size: NA; CDR3: CASSLSPVRGGNTEAFF; DNA: TGTGCCAGCAGCTTAAGTCCTGTTCGAGGGGGGAACACTGAAGCTTTCTTT
J: TRBJ1-2; V: TRBV5-1; D: TRBD1; size: NA; CDR3: CASSLEGQGDFGYTF; DNA: TGCGCCAGCAGCTTGGAGGGGCAGGGGGATTTTGGCTACACCTTC
J: TRBJ2-2; V: TRBV19; D: TRBD2; size: few; CDR3: CASSKSGGNTGELFF; DNA: TGTGCCAGTAGTAAGAGCGGGGGGAACACCGGGGAGCTGTTTTTT
J: TRBJ2-2; V: TRBV6-2/TRBV6-3; D: NA; size: once; CDR3: CASSLNRANTGELFF; DNA: TGTGCCAGCAGTCTTAACAGGGCGAACACCGGGGAGCTGTTTTTT
J: TRBJ2-7; V: TRBV29-1; D: NA; size: NA; CDR3: CSVGASGGYEQYF; DNA: TGCAGCGTTGGTGCCTCAGGTGGGTACGAGCAGTACTTC
J: TRBJ1-4; V: TRBV27; D: NA; size: NA; CDR3: CASSLLGREEGKLFF; DNA: TGTGCCAGCAGTTTATTGGGCAGGGAGGAGGGAAAACTGTTTTTT